This TCR beta chain was identified during a study of T cell repertoires in cytomegalovirus infection. Study summary: HLA-B-restricted CMV epitopes that are well studied were used alongside recently identified HLA-C-restricted ones. Indicated by public TCR beta signatures were CMV infection and matching HLA type.

TCRdb re-called the reads with MiXCR, one entry per CDR3 protein. This repertoire shows about half a million distinct CDR3 sequences, more than 40% found once; its top ten account for about 39%. Germline CDR1 MNHEY, CDR2 SVGEGT. This CDR3 is 15 amino acids long. V was clipped by 7 bases and J by 4 bases; unmatched bases: 12. Points from the study as a whole: Summed public TCR beta family frequency identified CMV carriers bearing the relevant HLA. CMV-specific HLA-C-restricted TCR beta clonotypes dominated the ex vivo response.

With respect to this clonotype: Its antigen is undetermined.

The material sequenced was cultured PBMCs, taken from culture after CMV antigen stimulation. V is TRBV6-2 or TRBV6-3 and J is TRBJ1-1; 7 nucleotides align to TRBD1. The sequence was obtained from a human donor in good health (CMV status not recorded). Some clones in this sample may be carry-over from other donors' samples. CDR3 protein: CASIKQGWLSTEAFF. The CDR3 DNA is TGTGCCAGCATCAAACAGGGGTGGTTGAGCACTGAAGCTTTCTTT.